This T cell receptor (beta chain) was recovered during a study of blood T cell repertoires in COVID-19. About the research overall: PBMCs, B-cell-depleted T cells, or T cells were the source of the cDNA or gDNA that made up the material.

This clone was observed once. Participants came from about two dozen US areas, aged about 18 to 100 years. TCRdb's copy holds only in-frame clones and misses some; the assay was immunoSEQ multiplex PCR. The sample records some 250,000 clones, 90% to 95% being singletons. CDR3 length equals 14 residues. Germline CDR1 reads SGDLS; CDR2 reads YYNGEE. The V end lost 2 bases, the J end lost 6 bases, and 13 bases lay between the germline ends. This receptor was identified in a human donor in a cohort exposed to, infected with or recovered from COVID-19 (not recorded which). The donor label of this sample is uncertain. The sequencing sample was made of PBMCs or T cells enriched from blood (not recorded which). This chain uses TRBV9 with TRBJ2-3; D possibly corresponds to TRBD2 (5 bases). The CDR3 sequence is CASSVGLAADTQYF. CDR3 sequence (DNA): TGTGCCAGCAGCGTTGGGCTAGCTGCCGATACGCAGTATTTT.